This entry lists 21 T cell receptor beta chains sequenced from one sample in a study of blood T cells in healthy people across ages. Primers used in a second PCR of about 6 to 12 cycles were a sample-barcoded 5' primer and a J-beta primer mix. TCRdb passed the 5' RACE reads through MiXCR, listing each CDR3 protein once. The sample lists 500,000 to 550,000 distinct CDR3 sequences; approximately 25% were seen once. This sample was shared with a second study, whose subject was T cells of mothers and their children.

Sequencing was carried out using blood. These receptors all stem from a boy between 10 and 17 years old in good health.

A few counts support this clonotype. The chain's CDR3 is CATSDPTGASTYNEQFF. CDR3 nucleotides: TGTGCCACCAGTGATCCGACAGGGGCTTCGACCTACAATGAGCAGTTCTTC. V usage is TRBV24-1 and J usage is TRBJ2-1; 8 positions match TRBD1. The CDR3 spans 17 residues. J gave up 2 bases and V 3 bases, and 8 bases lay outside the gene matches. Germline values: CDR1 KGHDR, CDR2 SFDVKD.

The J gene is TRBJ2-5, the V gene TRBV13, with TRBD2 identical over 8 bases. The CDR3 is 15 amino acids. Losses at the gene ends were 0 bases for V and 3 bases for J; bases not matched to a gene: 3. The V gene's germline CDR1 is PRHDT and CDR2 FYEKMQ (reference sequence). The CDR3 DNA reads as TGTGCCAGCAGCTTAGGTGGAGCGGGGGAAGAGACCCAGTACTTC. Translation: CASSLGGAGEETQYF.

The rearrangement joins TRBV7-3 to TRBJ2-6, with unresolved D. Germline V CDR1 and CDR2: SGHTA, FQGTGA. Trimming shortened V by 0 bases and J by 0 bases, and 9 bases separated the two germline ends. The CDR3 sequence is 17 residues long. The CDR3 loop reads CASSLTSTVSGANVLTF. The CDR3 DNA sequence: TGTGCCAGCAGCTTAACGAGTACAGTCTCTGGGGCCAACGTCCTGACTTTC.

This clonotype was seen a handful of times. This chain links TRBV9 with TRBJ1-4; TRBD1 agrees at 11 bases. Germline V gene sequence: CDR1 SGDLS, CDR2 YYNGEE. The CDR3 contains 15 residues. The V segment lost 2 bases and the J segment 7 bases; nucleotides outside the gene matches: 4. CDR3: CASSVAGTGGEKLFF. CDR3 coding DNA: TGTGCCAGCAGCGTTGCCGGGACAGGGGGTGAAAAACTGTTTTTT. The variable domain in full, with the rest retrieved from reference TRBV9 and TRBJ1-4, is DSGVTQTPKHLITATGQRVTLRCSPRSGDLSVYWYQQSLDQGLQFLIQYYNGEERAKGNILERFSAQQFPDLHSELNLSSLELGDSALYFCASSVAGTGGEKLFFGSGTQLSVL.

Here the CDR3 DNA reads TGTGCCAGCAGTCCCGCGGGGAGCGGGATTGAAGAGCAGTACTTC. It specifies CASSPAGSGIEEQYF. The chain joins TRBV7-9 to TRBJ2-7; TRBD2 agrees at 7 bases. Germline CDR1 reads SEHNR; CDR2 reads FQNEAQ (reference sequence). The CDR3 totals 15 residues. V lost 6 bases, J lost 7 bases, and 15 bases stayed unmatched.

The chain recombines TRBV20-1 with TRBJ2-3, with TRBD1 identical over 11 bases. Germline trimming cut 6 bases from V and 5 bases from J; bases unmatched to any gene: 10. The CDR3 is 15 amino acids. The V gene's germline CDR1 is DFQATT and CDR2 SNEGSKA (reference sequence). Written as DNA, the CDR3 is TGCAGTGCCCGCTCCGGGACAGGGGGTGAAGATACGCAGTATTTT. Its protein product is CSARSGTGGEDTQYF.

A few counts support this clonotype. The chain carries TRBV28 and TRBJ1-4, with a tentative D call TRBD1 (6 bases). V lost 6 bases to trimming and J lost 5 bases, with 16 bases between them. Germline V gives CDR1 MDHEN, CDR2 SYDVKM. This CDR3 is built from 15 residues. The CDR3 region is CASRQTGTGNEKLFF. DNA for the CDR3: TGTGCCAGCAGACAAACAGGGACTGGGAATGAAAAACTGTTTTTT.

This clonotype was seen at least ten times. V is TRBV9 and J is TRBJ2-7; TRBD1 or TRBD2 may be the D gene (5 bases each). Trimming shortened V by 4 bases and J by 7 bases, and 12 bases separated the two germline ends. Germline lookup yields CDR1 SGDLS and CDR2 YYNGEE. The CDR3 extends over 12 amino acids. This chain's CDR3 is CASSSLAGEQYF. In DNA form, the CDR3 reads TGTGCCAGCAGCTCCCTAGCAGGGGAGCAGTACTTC.

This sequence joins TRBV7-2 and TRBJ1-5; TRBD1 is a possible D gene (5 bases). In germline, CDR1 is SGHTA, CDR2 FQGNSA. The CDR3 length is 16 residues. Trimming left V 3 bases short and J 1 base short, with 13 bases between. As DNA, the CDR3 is TGTGCCAGCAGCTTCAGGTGGGGCGCGAGCAATCAGCCCCAGCATTTT. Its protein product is CASSFRWGASNQPQHF.

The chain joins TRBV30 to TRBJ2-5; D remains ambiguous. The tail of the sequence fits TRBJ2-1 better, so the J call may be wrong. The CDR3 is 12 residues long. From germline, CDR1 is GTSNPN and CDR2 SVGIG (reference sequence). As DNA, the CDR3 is TGTGCCTGGAGCCGCGACGTGAGTGAGCAGTTCTTC. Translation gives CAWSRDVSEQFF.

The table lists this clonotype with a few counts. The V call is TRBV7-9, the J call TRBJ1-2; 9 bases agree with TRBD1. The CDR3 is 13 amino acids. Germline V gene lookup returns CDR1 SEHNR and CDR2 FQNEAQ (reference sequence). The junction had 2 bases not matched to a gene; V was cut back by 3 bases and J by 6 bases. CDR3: CASSLGTGNGYTF. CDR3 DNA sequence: TGTGCCAGCAGCTTGGGGACAGGGAATGGCTACACCTTC.

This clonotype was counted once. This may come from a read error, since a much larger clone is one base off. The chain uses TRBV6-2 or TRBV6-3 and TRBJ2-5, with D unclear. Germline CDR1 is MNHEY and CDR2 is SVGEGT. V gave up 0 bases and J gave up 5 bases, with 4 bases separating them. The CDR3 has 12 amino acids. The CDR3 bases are TGTGCCAGCAGTTACTCGATGGAGACCCAGTACTTC. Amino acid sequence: CASSYSMETQYF.

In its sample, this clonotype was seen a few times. This CDR3 reads CASSPRSTGGLGKNIQYF. In DNA form, the CDR3 reads TGTGCCAGCAGTCCCCGATCGACAGGGGGGCTTGGCAAAAACATTCAGTACTTC. The chain combines TRBV14 with TRBJ2-4; 9 bases are a match to TRBD1. J was trimmed by 3 bases and V by 6 bases; bases with no gene match: 15. The CDR3 is 18 amino acids. Germline V gene lookup returns CDR1 SGHDN and CDR2 FVKESK.

The CDR3 DNA reads TGTGCCAGCAGTCCCTACCACAGCGCCACGCGAACCGGGGAGCTGTTTTTT. Protein sequence: CASSPYHSATRTGELFF. The genes are TRBV6-2 or TRBV6-3 and TRBJ2-2; D is unresolved. The CDR3 is 17 residues long. The V gene's germline CDR1 is MNHEY and CDR2 SVGEGT. The germline V and J ends were trimmed by 5 bases and 5 bases, with 21 bases remaining between them.

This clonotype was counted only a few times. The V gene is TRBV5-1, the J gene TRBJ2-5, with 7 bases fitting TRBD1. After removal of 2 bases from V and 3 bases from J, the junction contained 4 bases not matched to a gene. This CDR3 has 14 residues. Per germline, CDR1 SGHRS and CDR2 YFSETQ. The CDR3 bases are TGCGCCAGCAGCTTCTCCAGGGGGAAAGAGACCCAGTACTTC. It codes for CASSFSRGKETQYF.

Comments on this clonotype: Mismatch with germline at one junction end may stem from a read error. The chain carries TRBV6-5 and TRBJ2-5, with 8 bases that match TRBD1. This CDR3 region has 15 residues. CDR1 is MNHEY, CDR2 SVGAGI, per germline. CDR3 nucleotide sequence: TGTGCCAGCAGTTTCGGACAGGGCCTGGAGTGGGCCCAGTGCTTC. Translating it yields CASSFGQGLEWAQCF.

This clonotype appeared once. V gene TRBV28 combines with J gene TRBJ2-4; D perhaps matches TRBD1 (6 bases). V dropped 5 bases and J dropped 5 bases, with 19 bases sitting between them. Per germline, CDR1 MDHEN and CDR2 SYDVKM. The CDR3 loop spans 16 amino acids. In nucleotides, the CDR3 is TGTGCCAGCAGTAAGAGACAGGCCTTGGTCCAAAACATTCAGTACTTC. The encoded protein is CASSKRQALVQNIQYF. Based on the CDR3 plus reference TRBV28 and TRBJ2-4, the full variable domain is DVKVTQSSRYLVKRTGEKVFLECVQDMDHENMFWYRQDPGLGLRLIYFSYDVKMKEKGDIPEGYSVSREKKERFSLILESASTNQTSMYLCASSKRQALVQNIQYFGAGTRLSVL.

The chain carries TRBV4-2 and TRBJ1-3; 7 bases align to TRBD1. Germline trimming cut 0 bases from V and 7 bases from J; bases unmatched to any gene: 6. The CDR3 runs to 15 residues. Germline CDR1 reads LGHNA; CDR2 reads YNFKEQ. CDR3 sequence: CASSQDAGGLNTIYF. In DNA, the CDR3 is TGTGCCAGCAGCCAAGATGCAGGGGGACTTAACACCATATATTTT.

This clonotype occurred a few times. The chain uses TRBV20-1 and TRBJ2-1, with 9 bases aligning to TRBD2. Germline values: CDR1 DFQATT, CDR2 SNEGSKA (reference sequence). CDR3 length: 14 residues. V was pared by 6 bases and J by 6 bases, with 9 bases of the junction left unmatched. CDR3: CSAALAGEGNEQFF. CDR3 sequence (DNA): TGCAGTGCCGCCTTAGCGGGAGAGGGCAATGAGCAGTTCTTC.

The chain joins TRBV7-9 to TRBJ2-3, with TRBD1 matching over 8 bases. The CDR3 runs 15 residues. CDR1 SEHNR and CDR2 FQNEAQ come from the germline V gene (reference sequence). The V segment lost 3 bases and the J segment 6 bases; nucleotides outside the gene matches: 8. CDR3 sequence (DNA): TGTGCCAGCAGCTTCGTGGACAGGGATATGGATACGCAGTATTTT. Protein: CASSFVDRDMDTQYF.

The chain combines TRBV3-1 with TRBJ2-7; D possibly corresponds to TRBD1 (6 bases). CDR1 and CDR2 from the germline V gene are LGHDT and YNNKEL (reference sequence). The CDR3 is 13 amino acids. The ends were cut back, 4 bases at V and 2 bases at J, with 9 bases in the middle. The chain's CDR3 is CASSRQATYEQYF. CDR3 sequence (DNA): TGTGCCAGCAGCCGACAGGCCACCTACGAGCAGTACTTC.